This T cell receptor (beta chain) came from a study of blood T cell repertoires in COVID-19. Study information: Researchers got acute and convalescent COVID-19 samples from the United States, Italy and Spain.

As originally analysed: Using reference gene primer amplification, nucleated cell counts were estimated. Assay: immunoSEQ multiplex PCR; the TCRdb copy retains only in-frame clones and omits some. The DNA was the basis for D and trimming; V, J and clone size are from that table. The data contain about 160,000 clones, over 80% of them singletons. Followed over time, Seattle patients had been enrolled while infection was active. V lost 2 bases, J lost 1 base, and 8 bases lay in between. In germline, CDR1 is MNHEY, CDR2 SMNVEV (reference sequence). CDR3 length: 15 amino acids. The sequence was obtained from a man aged 25-45 years with COVID-19, enrolled during active disease. The chain uses TRBV27 and TRBJ2-2; the D gene is possibly TRBD1 (5 bases). The sequenced material came from peripheral blood. CDR3 sequence: CASSLNRGNTGELFF. The CDR3 DNA sequence: TGTGCCAGCAGTTTAAATAGGGGGAACACCGGGGAGCTGTTTTTT.